This T cell receptor (beta chain) was sequenced during a study of chemoradiotherapy in HPV16-positive cancers. Findings and limits, study-wide: The functional HPV-specific definition rests on just two HPV16-positive patients. Non-HPV-specific T cells did not expand in tumors during treatment, whereas candidate HPV-specific clones and E7-related motifs did.

The V segment lost 5 bases and the J segment 11 bases; nucleotides outside the gene matches: 2. This CDR3 is built from 11 residues. CDR1 SGHTA and CDR2 FQGTGA come from the germline V gene. Generated by immunoSEQ multiplex PCR, the TCRdb table keeps only in-frame clones and is missing some. This sample yields under 15,000 clones, of which over 75% are seen a single time; over 0.95% belongs to the top ten. As for this clone: Its antigen is unknown.

The TCR was taken from a human donor with HPV-associated anogenital cancer. Sampling was performed from a patient who underwent chemoradiotherapy. This sequence joins TRBV7-3 and TRBJ2-3; 9 bases agree with TRBD2. The CDR3 loop is CASSRGGEQYF. The DNA for the CDR3 is TGTGCCAGCAGCCGCGGGGGGGAGCAGTATTTT.